The following is a T cell receptor beta chain sequence with its context. The junction departs from germline at one end; a sequencing error may be responsible. This entry is derived from a study of beta chain features in type 1 diabetes. Germline-derived CDR1 and CDR2 are MGHRA and YSYEKL. This CDR3 contains 14 residues. Expressed TCRB transcripts were sequenced after all isolated RNA was converted to cDNA. Produced via immunoSEQ multiplex PCR; TCRdb's table is partial and in-frame only. This repertoire shows hundreds of thousands of clones, 9.6% found once; its top ten account for approximately 0.03%.

This sequence was found in a woman between 18 and 29 years old in good health. The sequenced sample consisted of naive CD4+ T cells from blood. V gene TRBV4-1 combines with J gene TRBJ2-5; maybe TRBD1 (5 bases). The CDR3 is CASSQDWQGETQYF. Here the CDR3 DNA reads TGTGCCAGCAGCCAAGATTGGCAGGGAGAGACCCAGTACTTC.